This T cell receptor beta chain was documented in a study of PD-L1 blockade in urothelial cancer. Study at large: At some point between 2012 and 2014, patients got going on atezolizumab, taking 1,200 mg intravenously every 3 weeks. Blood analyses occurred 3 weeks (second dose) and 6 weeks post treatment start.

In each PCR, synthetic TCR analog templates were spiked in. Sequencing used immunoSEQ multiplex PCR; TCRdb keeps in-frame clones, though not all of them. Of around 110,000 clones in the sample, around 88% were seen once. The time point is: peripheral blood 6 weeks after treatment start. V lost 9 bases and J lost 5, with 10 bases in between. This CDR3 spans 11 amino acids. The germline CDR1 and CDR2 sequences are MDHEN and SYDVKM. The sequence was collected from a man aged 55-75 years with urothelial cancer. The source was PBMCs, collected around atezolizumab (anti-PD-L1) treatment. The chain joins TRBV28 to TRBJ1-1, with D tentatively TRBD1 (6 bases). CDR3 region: CASYTGTEAFF. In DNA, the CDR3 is TGTGCCAGTTATACAGGGACTGAAGCTTTCTTT.